A selection of T cell receptor beta chains follows, all from one sample in a study of patients and donors after allogeneic stem cell transplantation. TCRdb called the RT-PCR reads again in MiXCR, with one record for every CDR3 protein. The sample yields tens of thousands of distinct CDR3 sequences, under 7.5% seen once. The sample consisted of blood, either unsorted or a sorted T cell fraction (not recorded which). The receptors here all came from a human donor who was either an allogeneic HSCT recipient or a stem cell or donor lymphocyte infusion donor (not recorded which). It is not recorded whose cells these are; they may come from a transplant donor. Each CDR3 is given with its conserved first and last residue. The D gene is left open where the match is weak. Some rows have no size entry. The others give once, few or many, or a class for an expanded clone.

>many|TRBV20-1|TRBJ1-6|.
CSVGGNRPPLHF
TGCAGTGTTGGGGGAAATCGACCACCCCTCCACTTT
>.|TRBV28|TRBJ2-5|TRBD1
CASSLTGSKQTQYF
TGTGCCAGCAGTTTGACAGGGAGTAAACAGACCCAGTACTTC
>few|TRBV20-1|TRBJ1-1|TRBD1
CSATWDRETEAFF
TGCAGTGCTACCTGGGACAGGGAGACTGAAGCTTTCTTT
>few|TRBV20-1|TRBJ2-1|TRBD2
CSAPTSGSAYEQFF
TGCAGTGCCCCTACTAGCGGGAGCGCCTATGAGCAGTTCTTC
>many|TRBV30|TRBJ2-5|.
CAWSELGQLQETQYF
TGTGCCTGGAGCGAACTCGGACAGCTACAAGAGACCCAGTACTTC
>many|TRBV24-1|TRBJ1-1|.
CATRGRNWNTEAFF
TGTGCCACCAGGGGGAGGAATTGGAACACTGAAGCTTTCTTT
>.|TRBV10-3|TRBJ2-5|.
CAISDGGLGPAQYF
TGTGCCATCAGTGATGGGGGGCTGGGACCAGCCCAGTACTTC
>many|TRBV25-1|TRBJ1-2|TRBD1
CASEYRDSSGYTF
TGTGCCAGCGAATACCGGGACAGCTCTGGCTACACCTTC
>.|TRBV20-1|TRBJ2-5|TRBD2
CSASRTSGQETQYF
TGCAGTGCTTCCCGGACTAGCGGGCAAGAGACCCAGTACTTC
>.|TRBV7-2|TRBJ2-5|TRBD2
CASSSQLAAQETQYF
TGTGCCAGCAGCTCACAGCTAGCGGCACAAGAGACCCAGTACTTC
>many|TRBV28|TRBJ2-1|TRBD2
CASRRLASQSYNEQFF
TGTGCCAGCAGAAGACTAGCAAGCCAATCCTACAATGAGCAGTTCTTC
>few|TRBV10-3|TRBJ2-4|.
CAISGGDVKNIQYF
TGTGCCATCAGTGGGGGGGATGTCAAAAACATTCAGTACTTC
>.|TRBV4-3|TRBJ2-7|.
CASSQVRGTYEQYF
TGCGCCAGCAGCCAAGTAAGGGGGACCTACGAGCAGTACTTC
>.|TRBV5-6|TRBJ2-1|TRBD1
CASSTGQGAPYNEQFF
TGTGCCAGCAGCACGGGACAGGGCGCGCCCTACAATGAGCAGTTCTTC
>few|TRBV11-3|TRBJ2-1|TRBD2
CASSTIAGGPRRNEQFF
TGTGCCAGCAGCACGATAGCGGGAGGGCCGCGTAGGAATGAGCAGTTCTTC
>.|TRBV5-1|TRBJ2-3|.
CASSLSELDTQYF
TGCGCCAGCAGCTTGTCCGAGCTCGATACGCAGTATTTT
>many|TRBV5-1|TRBJ1-6|.
CASSVGDYYNSPLHF
TGCGCCAGCAGCGTTGGTGACTACTATAATTCACCCCTCCACTTT
>many|TRBV9|TRBJ2-7|TRBD2
CASSISTSGSLYEQYF
TGTGCCAGCAGCATCTCCACTAGCGGGAGTTTATACGAGCAGTACTTC
>many|TRBV20-1|TRBJ2-3|.
CSASDRSTDTQYF
TGCAGTGCTAGCGACAGGAGCACAGATACGCAGTATTTT
>many|TRBV5-1|TRBJ2-1|TRBD2
CASREPSGGEQFF
TGCGCCAGCAGGGAACCTAGCGGCGGCGAGCAGTTCTTC
>few|TRBV11-3|TRBJ2-7|TRBD2
CASSVLAGGYEQYF
TGTGCCAGCAGCGTTTTAGCGGGAGGCTACGAGCAGTACTTC
>many|TRBV5-1|TRBJ1-2|.
CASSLLRVDGYTF
TGCGCCAGCAGCTTGTTACGCGTGGATGGCTACACCTTC
>few|TRBV20-1|TRBJ2-7|.
CSARDWGKVGYEQYF
TGCAGTGCTAGAGATTGGGGGAAGGTAGGCTACGAGCAGTACTTC
>.|TRBV2|TRBJ2-3|.
CASSEGGRGTDTQYF
TGTGCCAGCAGTGAAGGTGGCAGGGGCACAGATACGCAGTATTTT
>few|TRBV7-9|TRBJ2-7|.
CASRSGPNYEQYF
TGTGCCAGCCGAAGCGGGCCCAACTACGAGCAGTACTTC
>few|TRBV6-5|TRBJ2-1|.
CATKRGDVEQFF
TGTGCCACCAAAAGAGGGGACGTTGAGCAGTTCTTC